This is a list of T cell receptor beta chains from one sample in a study of early T cells in non-severe SARS-CoV-2 infection. One entry per CDR3 protein results from TCRdb running MiXCR on the 5' RACE reads. This table holds about 97,000 distinct CDR3 sequences, roughly 11% found once. The sequencing used whole blood, collected at baseline. These receptors originate from an adult who was a healthcare worker with PCR-confirmed SARS-CoV-2 infection or an uninfected control (not recorded which). CDR3s include the opening cysteine and the closing phenylalanine or tryptophan. The D gene is left open where the match is weak. The size of a clone is reported for some rows only, either as once, few or many, or as a class for expanded clones.

d_gene	abundance	v_gene	j_gene	CDR3nt	CDR3aa
.	.	TRBV4-2	TRBJ1-5	TGTGCCAGCAGCCAGAGCAGGGGTACCCAGCCCCAGCATTTT	CASSQSRGTQPQHF
.	many	TRBV9	TRBJ1-1	TGTGCCAGCAGCTTCCAGGGGATGTTT	CASSFQGMF
.	many	TRBV20-1	TRBJ2-7	TGCAGTGCTAGGCCCGTACAGAACTACGAGCAGTACTTC	CSARPVQNYEQYF
.	few	TRBV3-1	TRBJ2-6	TGTGCCAGCAGCCAGGGTGGGGCCAACGTCCTGACTTTC	CASSQGGANVLTF
TRBD1	few	TRBV6-2/TRBV6-3	TRBJ2-7	TGTGCCAGCAGGTCAGGGGGCGCCCTCTCCTACGAGCAGTACTTC	CASRSGGALSYEQYF
TRBD2	many	TRBV20-1	TRBJ2-3	TGCAGTGCCATAAACCTAGCGGCCGGCACAGATACGCAGTATTTT	CSAINLAAGTDTQYF
.	few	TRBV7-9	TRBJ2-2	TGTGCCAGCAGCGATTCAGGGGATCCCGGGGAGCTGTTTTTT	CASSDSGDPGELFF
TRBD1	many	TRBV3-1	TRBJ1-1	TGTGCCAGCAGCCTGGGACAGGACTACACTGAAGCTTTCTTT	CASSLGQDYTEAFF
TRBD1	few	TRBV11-2	TRBJ2-1	TGTGCCAGCAGCCCGGACAGGGACAATGAGCAGTTCTTC	CASSPDRDNEQFF
.	many	TRBV14	TRBJ2-3	TGTGCCAGCAGCCAATTCCATATGGGGACCACAGATACGCAGTATTTT	CASSQFHMGTTDTQYF
TRBD1	.	TRBV20-1	TRBJ1-1	TGCAGTGCTAGCCCCATACAGGGGGGGAACACTGAAGCTTTCTTT	CSASPIQGGNTEAFF
.	few	TRBV7-9	TRBJ1-1	TGTGCCAGCAGCTTGCAGGTTCAGGGCACTGAAGCTTTCTTT	CASSLQVQGTEAFF
.	few	TRBV7-3	TRBJ2-1	TGTGCCAGCAGTCAGGATCAGGGCGAGCAGTTCTTC	CASSQDQGEQFF
TRBD1	few	TRBV5-4	TRBJ1-2	TGTGCCAGCAGCAGGACAGGGTCCTATGGCTACACCTTC	CASSRTGSYGYTF
.	.	TRBV7-8	TRBJ2-3	TGTGCCAGCAGCTTAAGTCAGGACAGCGGATTTCCTCTCTCTAGCACAGATACGCAGTATTTT	CASSLSQDSGFPLSSTDTQYF
.	.	TRBV21-1	TRBJ1-2	TGTGCCAGCAGCGGACGGAGAATATATGGCTACACCTTC	CASSGRRIYGYTF
.	few	TRBV11-2	TRBJ2-7	TGTGCCAGCAGCTTAGTCATGAAAGGCCACGAGCAGTACTTC	CASSLVMKGHEQYF
TRBD2	.	TRBV29-1	TRBJ2-1	TGCAGGGCTAGCGGAGAGGTGAATGAGCAGTTCTTC	CRASGEVNEQFF
.	many	TRBV4-1	TRBJ2-6	TGCGCCAGCAGCCAATCCTGGCGACACGATGGGGCCAACGTCCTGACTTTC	CASSQSWRHDGANVLTF
TRBD2	few	TRBV29-1	TRBJ2-1	TGCAGCGTTGAAAGGGCAGAGTTGGGACTAGGTGATAATGATGAGCAGTTCTTC	CSVERAELGLGDNDEQFF
.	many	TRBV5-6	TRBJ2-1	TGTGCCAGCAGCCACATACCGGGGGGCCAGTGGGATGAGCAGTTCTTC	CASSHIPGGQWDEQFF
.	many	TRBV7-2	TRBJ1-4	TGTGCCAGCAGCTTAGGGGGCAGGCCTAATGAAAAACTGTTTTTT	CASSLGGRPNEKLFF
.	many	TRBV29-1	TRBJ2-2	TGCAGCGTCTTTCCGGATAACACCGGGGAGCTGTTTTTT	CSVFPDNTGELFF
.	many	TRBV6-6	TRBJ1-2	TGTGCCAGCAGTGATAGAAACTATGGCTACACCTTC	CASSDRNYGYTF
TRBD1	.	TRBV7-3	TRBJ1-1	TGTGCCAGCAGCTCCGGACAGGTTGGTAAGGATGAAGCTTTCTTT	CASSSGQVGKDEAFF
.	many	TRBV5-1	TRBJ1-1	TGCGCCAGCAGCTTGGTGGGGGACACTGAAGCTTTCTTT	CASSLVGDTEAFF
.	few	TRBV7-2	TRBJ2-3	TGTGCCAGCAGCTCCAGTCGGGGGAGGACAGATACGCAGTATTTT	CASSSSRGRTDTQYF
.	.	TRBV20-1	TRBJ2-1	TGCAGTGCTTTAAGCCCGGAGGGACGCTCCTACAATGAGCAGTTCTTC	CSALSPEGRSYNEQFF
TRBD1	many	TRBV20-1	TRBJ2-1	TGCAGTGCTATCGGGACAGGGAACTATGAGCAGTTCTTC	CSAIGTGNYEQFF
TRBD1	many	TRBV6-6	TRBJ2-5	TGTGCCAGCAGTCCAGGGGGAGAGACCCAGTACTTC	CASSPGGETQYF
.	.	TRBV5-8	TRBJ2-6	TGTGCCAGCAGCTTAACAGGGACAGGGGCCAACGTCCTGACTTTC	CASSLTGTGANVLTF
TRBD1	.	TRBV7-2	TRBJ1-1	TGTGCCAGCAGAATAGACAGGGGCACTGAAGCTTTCTTT	CASRIDRGTEAFF
.	.	TRBV7-8	TRBJ1-2	TGTGCCAGCAGCTTAGAATCGCAGTCAGCTAACTATGGCTACACCTTC	CASSLESQSANYGYTF
TRBD2	.	TRBV15	TRBJ2-3	TGTGCCACCAGCTGGACTAGCAAAACAGATACGCAGTATTTT	CATSWTSKTDTQYF
.	many	TRBV27	TRBJ1-5	TGTGCCAGCAGTTTATCAAACGGGCTTGATCAGCCCCAGCATTTT	CASSLSNGLDQPQHF
.	few	TRBV7-9	TRBJ2-1	TGTGCCAGCAGCTCCTGGGTACAGGGTGAGATCTTC	CASSSWVQGEIF
.	.	TRBV7-2	TRBJ1-2	TGTGCCAGCAGCCTTAGCGGGGGGATTGGAGCTAACTATGGCTACACCTTC	CASSLSGGIGANYGYTF
.	.	TRBV20-1	TRBJ2-3	TGCAGAGCTCCGGGGCAGGGGTTGATTCTCACAGATACGCAGTATTTT	CRAPGQGLILTDTQYF
.	many	TRBV9	TRBJ1-1	TGTGCTTCCGGCGGGGGTACTGAAGCTTTCTTT	CASGGGTEAFF
TRBD1	.	TRBV7-3	TRBJ1-1	TGTGCCAGCAGCTCAGAGCAGGGGGCTGGCGCTGAAGCTTTCTTT	CASSSEQGAGAEAFF